This T cell receptor (beta chain) was captured in a study of PD-1 blockade in mismatch repair-deficient tumors. Overall study: Enrolled about 2013-2017, patients had progressing, pretreated mismatch repair-deficient cancers of around 12 types. Study-wide results and limits: Tumor-resident clones, often undetectable pretreatment in blood, expanded then contracted after pembrolizumab.

Points on this clone: Its antigen is unidentified.

Trimming removed 5 bases at V and 0 bases at J, with 14 bases between. Germline V gene data show CDR1 as SGHKS and CDR2 as YYEKEE (reference sequence). This CDR3 region has 15 residues. Here immunoSEQ multiplex PCR was the method, and the copy in TCRdb shows in-frame clones only, minus some. The sample shows approximately 80,000 clones, roughly 80% of them seen only once. All patients were mismatch repair deficient, assessed by either PCR or immunohistochemistry. This chain uses TRBV5-5 with TRBJ1-1; the D gene is possibly TRBD1 (6 bases). Specimen: peripheral blood, collected 44 weeks after starting pembrolizumab. This TCR came from an adult with mismatch repair-deficient cancer. In DNA, the CDR3 is TGTGCCAGCAGAGATACCGGGACACTGAACACTGAAGCTTTCTTT. The encoded protein is CASRDTGTLNTEAFF.